These 27 T cell receptor beta chains came from one sample sequenced in a study of cytomegalovirus exposure and HLA in healthy donors. 13 Jbeta primers and 60 Vbeta primers were used for the PCR. TCRdb's copy holds only in-frame clones and misses some; the assay was immunoSEQ multiplex PCR. The data contain 180,000 or so clones, 70% to 90% of them singletons. The sequenced sample was PBMCs. The origin of the receptors is a man aged 18 to 35 in good health and CMV-seropositive.

A few counts support this clone. J is TRBJ2-7 and V is TRBV7-3, with TRBD1 identical over 9 bases. Per germline, CDR1 SGHTA and CDR2 FQGTGA. After removal of 5 bases from V and 7 bases from J, the junction contained 12 bases not matched to a gene. The CDR3 spans 15 residues. In DNA form, the CDR3 reads TGTGCCAGCAGCCCCGGGACAGGGAGGTTGGGAGAGCAGTACTTC. This encodes CASSPGTGRLGEQYF.

The chain uses TRBV7-3 and TRBJ2-3; TRBD2 matches at 8 bases. The V and J ends lost 4 bases and 1 base, in that order; junction bases with no gene match: 4. Per germline, CDR1 SGHTA and CDR2 FQGTGA. CDR3 length equals 15 residues. CDR3 DNA: TGTGCCAGCAGCTCCGGGACTAGAGGCACAGATACGCAGTATTTT. The encoded protein is CASSSGTRGTDTQYF.

The rearrangement joins TRBV29-1 to TRBJ1-1; D gene uncertain. Between the trimmed V and J ends, which lost 5 bases and 1 base, there was a span of 8 bases. The CDR3 loop spans 12 amino acids. The germline CDR1 and CDR2 sequences are SQVTM and ANQGSEA. The CDR3 loop is CSVTATNTEAFF. For the CDR3, the DNA is TGCAGCGTTACAGCTACGAACACTGAAGCTTTCTTT.

This chain uses TRBV19 with TRBJ2-7, with a tentative D call TRBD2 (6 bases). The CDR3 extends over 15 amino acids. Looked up from germline, CDR1 is LNHDA and CDR2 is SQIVND (reference sequence). V lost 6 bases, J lost 3 bases, and 18 bases lay in between. The DNA for the CDR3 is TGTGCCAGTAGCCCGACTGCGGGACCGTACTACGAGCAGTACTTC. It translates to CASSPTAGPYYEQYF. The full variable domain, rest sourced from reference TRBV19 and TRBJ2-7, is DGGITQSPKYLFRKEGQNVTLSCEQNLNHDAMYWYRQDPGQGLRLIYYSQIVNDFQKGDIAEGYSVSREKKESFPLTVTSAQKNPTAFYLCASSPTAGPYYEQYFGPGTRLTVT.

The rearrangement links TRBV27 to TRBJ1-4, with a possible D match to TRBD1 (5 bases). The CDR3 runs 14 residues. CDR1 is MNHEY, CDR2 SMNVEV, per germline (reference sequence). With 6 bases removed from V and 7 bases from J, the gap between germline ends came to 15 bases. The CDR3 DNA sequence: TGTGCCAGCAGCCCCGGGGGGGTGGGTGAAAAACTGTTTTTT. Its translation is CASSPGGVGEKLFF.

The chain links TRBV18 to TRBJ2-1, with D possibly matching TRBD1 (5 bases). V was shortened by 3 bases and J by 7 bases, with 7 bases between the two germline ends. CDR1 and CDR2 from the germline V gene are KGHSH and LQKENI. The length of the CDR3 is 12 residues. The CDR3: CASSPDRNEQFF. For the CDR3, the DNA is TGTGCCAGCTCACCCGACAGAAATGAGCAGTTCTTC.

This chain joins TRBV7-2 and TRBJ2-5; a weak D match, TRBD1 (5 bases). The CDR3 loop spans 15 amino acids. V gave up 5 bases and J gave up 1 base, with 14 bases separating them. Looked up from germline, CDR1 is SGHTA and CDR2 is FQGNSA. The CDR3 nucleotides are TGTGCCAGCAGCCTCCATCAGGGTGCCCAAGAGACCCAGTACTTC. Translated: CASSLHQGAQETQYF.

The chain carries TRBV10-3 and TRBJ2-5; D remains ambiguous. Near its end, the DNA agrees better with TRBJ2-7, so the J call may be wrong. The CDR3 covers 11 residues. Germline values: CDR1 ENHRY, CDR2 SYGVKD. The CDR3 loop is CAISGALEQYF. For the CDR3, the DNA is TGTGCCATCAGTGGGGCCCTCGAGCAGTACTTC.

This chain links TRBV4-2 with TRBJ2-3, with 10 bases identical to TRBD2. Germline CDR1 is LGHNA and CDR2 is YNFKEQ. V dropped 0 bases and J dropped 2; count of bases not matched to a gene: 2. The CDR3 spans 16 residues. CDR3 DNA sequence: TGTGCCAGCAGCCAAGAAGCGGGGGGGAACACAGATACGCAGTATTTT. Residues: CASSQEAGGNTDTQYF.

J is TRBJ2-7 and V is TRBV7-9; weak D call: TRBD1 (7 bases). The CDR3 runs 14 residues. V was clipped by 5 bases and J by 6 bases, with 17 bases between them. The germline V gene encodes CDR1 SEHNR and CDR2 FQNEAQ (reference sequence). CDR3 amino acids: CASSPGGIRLEQYF. The CDR3 bases are TGTGCCAGCAGCCCAGGGGGGATACGGCTCGAGCAGTACTTC. Full variable domain (missing parts from reference TRBV7-9 and TRBJ2-7): DTGVSQNPRHKITKRGQNVTFRCDPISEHNRLYWYRQTLGQGPEFLTYFQNEAQLEKSRLLSDRFSAERPKGSFSTLEIQRTEQGDSAMYLCASSPGGIRLEQYFGPGTRLTVT.

This sequence joins TRBV6-5 and TRBJ2-5, with 7 bases fitting TRBD1. The CDR3 consists of 16 residues. Germline V CDR1 and CDR2: MNHEY, SVGAGI. J was trimmed by 1 base and V by 4 bases; bases with no gene match: 9. CDR3 nucleotide sequence: TGTGCCAGCAGTTCCTTCCTACAGGGGCTCCAAGAGACCCAGTACTTC. Encoded protein: CASSSFLQGLQETQYF.

In this sample, this clone turned up once. As DNA, the CDR3 is TGTGCCAGCAGTTCTCAGACAGGACCAGCTTTCTTT. Residues: CASSSQTGPAFF. V is TRBV28 and J is TRBJ1-1; D is possibly TRBD1 (6 bases). The CDR3 covers 12 residues. Trimming shortened V by 4 bases and J by 10 bases, and 13 bases separated the two germline ends. Germline loops: CDR1 MDHEN, CDR2 SYDVKM.

This clone appeared a few times. The rearrangement links TRBV4-1 to TRBJ1-1; D uncertain. CDR3 length equals 13 residues. In germline, CDR1 is MGHRA, CDR2 YSYEKL. V shed 0 bases and J shed 11 bases, with 13 bases lying between them. Written as DNA, the CDR3 is TGCGCCAGCAGCCAAGATCGCGGCTCGAGGGCTTTCTTT. Its translation: CASSQDRGSRAFF.

This chain connects TRBV7-9 to TRBJ2-5; 7 bases align to TRBD1. Trimming removed 5 bases from V and 2 bases from J; junction bases left unmatched: 8. The CDR3 is 15 residues long. Per the germline V gene, CDR1 is SEHNR and CDR2 is FQNEAQ (reference sequence). The CDR3 DNA follows: TGTGCCAGCAGCGATAACCGGGACAGACAAGAGACCCAGTACTTC. Amino acids: CASSDNRDRQETQYF.

The chain combines TRBV15 with TRBJ1-6; 11 nucleotides match TRBD1. With 3 bases clipped from V and 6 bases from J, the junction kept 7 bases outside the gene matches. Germline lookup yields CDR1 LNHNV and CDR2 YYDKDF (reference sequence). CDR3 size: 17 residues. The CDR3 DNA follows: TGTGCCACCAGCAGGGGAGGACAGGGGGCCTCTAATTCACCCCTCCACTTT. This codes for CATSRGGQGASNSPLHF.

In its sample, this clone was seen once. The chain couples TRBV18 to TRBJ2-5; 11 bases fit TRBD1. This CDR3 is built from 16 residues. The V segment lost 3 bases and the J segment 7 bases; nucleotides outside the gene matches: 10. The germline V gene has CDR1 KGHSH and CDR2 LQKENI. The chain's CDR3 is CASSPKPGQGEGTQYF. Here the CDR3 DNA reads TGTGCCAGCTCACCTAAGCCGGGACAGGGGGAAGGGACCCAGTACTTC.

The chain is built from TRBV2 and TRBJ2-3; no clear D gene. The germline gives CDR1 SNHLY, CDR2 FYNNEI. The CDR3 has 12 amino acids. The V end lost 0 bases, the J end lost 11 bases, and 9 bases lay between the germline ends. The CDR3 reads CASSEAGLGQYF. The CDR3 DNA reads as TGTGCCAGCAGTGAAGCCGGTCTTGGGCAGTATTTT.

This clone occurred a few times. The chain uses TRBV4-1 and TRBJ1-1; D possibly corresponds to TRBD1 (6 bases). V lost 0 bases to trimming and J lost 5 bases, with 16 bases between them. CDR1 is MGHRA, CDR2 YSYEKL, per germline. This CDR3 region has 16 residues. This CDR3 reads CASSQDAGRGWTEAFF. CDR3 bases: TGCGCCAGCAGCCAAGATGCCGGCAGGGGCTGGACTGAAGCTTTCTTT.

The chain joins TRBV18 to TRBJ2-5; D remains ambiguous. The germline gives CDR1 KGHSH, CDR2 LQKENI. The CDR3 is 16 residues long. Trimming pared 3 bases from V and 0 bases from J, leaving 14 bases between. In DNA form, the CDR3 reads TGTGCCAGCTCACCTGCCCCCGGGTGGTACCAAGAGACCCAGTACTTC. Amino acids: CASSPAPGWYQETQYF.

The chain combines TRBV27 with TRBJ2-7; 9 bases agree with TRBD1. Per germline, CDR1 MNHEY and CDR2 SMNVEV (reference sequence). The V segment lost 6 bases and the J segment 6 bases; nucleotides outside the gene matches: 12. The CDR3 extends over 15 amino acids. The CDR3 sequence: CASSLSGTGTPEQYF. The CDR3 DNA reads as TGTGCCAGCAGCTTGTCCGGGACAGGGACCCCCGAGCAGTACTTC.

The V gene is TRBV20-1, the J gene TRBJ1-2, with TRBD1 identical over 10 bases. With 6 bases clipped from V and 11 bases from J, the junction kept 3 bases outside the gene matches. The V gene's germline CDR1 is DFQATT and CDR2 SNEGSKA (reference sequence). This CDR3 comprises 10 residues. This chain's CDR3 is CSAGQGGYTF. The CDR3 bases are TGCAGTGCCGGACAGGGGGGTTACACCTTC.

DNA for the CDR3: TGTGCCAGCAGCTTAGCCTCCGGGACAGTGATCTACGAGCAGTACTTC. It codes for CASSLASGTVIYEQYF. The rearrangement links TRBV7-9 to TRBJ2-7, with 7 bases that match TRBD1. From germline, CDR1 is SEHNR and CDR2 FQNEAQ (reference sequence). V trimming: 0 bases; J trimming: 3 bases; junction bases outside the gene matches: 8. This CDR3 comprises 16 residues.

This clone came up once. The V call is TRBV5-1, the J call TRBJ2-2; TRBD1 might be the D (6 bases). The CDR3 is made up of 16 amino acids. The germline V gene has CDR1 SGHRS and CDR2 YFSETQ. Trimming shortened V by 7 bases and J by 4 bases, and 20 bases separated the two germline ends. The DNA of the CDR3 is TGCGCCAGCTCTGCTACAGGGATAGGGGTCACCGGGGAGCTGTTTTTT. Amino acids: CASSATGIGVTGELFF.

The chain links TRBV7-9 to TRBJ1-2, with a tentative D call TRBD1 (6 bases). CDR1 and CDR2 (germline): SEHNR, FQNEAQ (reference sequence). V lost 5 bases and J 2 bases, leaving 12 bases between the germline ends. The CDR3 length is 14 residues. The CDR3 DNA follows: TGTGCCAGCAGCCCCCACAGGGACAACTATGGCTACACCTTC. Translated, it gives CASSPHRDNYGYTF.

The genes are TRBV2 and TRBJ2-3; tentative D call: TRBD2 (7 bases). The CDR3 contains 16 residues. V lost 4 bases, J lost 3 bases, and 17 bases lay in between. CDR1 is SNHLY and CDR2 is FYNNEI in the germline V gene. CDR3 sequence (DNA): TGTGCCAGCAGTGGGGAGGGGGACTTTGGAACAGATACGCAGTATTTT. This translates into CASSGEGDFGTDTQYF.

The rearrangement joins TRBV10-1 to TRBJ2-7; D possibly corresponds to TRBD1 (6 bases). Germline V gives CDR1 WNHNN, CDR2 SYGVQD (reference sequence). The CDR3 loop spans 18 amino acids. The V gene lost 2 bases and the J gene lost 1 base, with 21 bases spanning the gap. CDR3 residues: CASSERNGLGTGSYEQYF. The CDR3 nucleotides read TGCGCCAGCAGTGAGCGGAACGGTTTGGGAACAGGGTCCTACGAGCAGTACTTC.

The chain joins TRBV7-6 to TRBJ1-5, with TRBD1 as a possible D gene (5 bases). The CDR3 consists of 17 residues. In germline, CDR1 is SGHVS, CDR2 FNYEAQ. The V end lost 5 bases, the J end lost 2 bases, and 19 bases lay between the germline ends. The DNA of the CDR3 is TGTGCCAGCAGCGCTGGGGCGGGGCTTAGAGGCAATCAGCCCCAGCATTTT. As protein: CASSAGAGLRGNQPQHF.